These 14 T cell receptor beta chains were all obtained from the same sample, sequenced in a study of T cell responses to AZD1222 COVID-19 vaccine. Repertoires were generated with immunoSEQ multiplex PCR, while TCRdb's copy carries only in-frame clones and drops some. The sample consists of around 220,000 clones, roughly 94% of them appearing once. Sequencing was performed on peripheral blood, taken 28 days after the second dose of the MenACWY control vaccine. These receptor sequences come from an adult who received the MenACWY meningococcal vaccine as a control.

This chain connects TRBV4-2 to TRBJ2-3; perhaps TRBD1 as D (5 bases). Germline V gene data show CDR1 as LGHNA and CDR2 as YNFKEQ. CDR3 size: 13 residues. The V gene lost 1 base and the J gene lost 6 bases, with 8 bases spanning the gap. For the CDR3, the DNA is TGTGCCAGCAGCCAAGGGGGCGTCGATACGCAGTATTTT. Encoded protein: CASSQGGVDTQYF.

This clone was picked up one time. This sequence joins TRBV21-1 and TRBJ2-1; TRBD1 is taken as the D call from the table, unchecked against the DNA. TRBV21-1 is listed as a pseudogene. The CDR3 runs to 15 residues. The CDR3 loop reads CASSNGAGGLDEQFF. Written as DNA, the CDR3 is TGTGCCAGCAGCAATGGGGCAGGGGGCTTAGATGAGCAGTTCTTC.

CDR3 in amino acids: CASSPGLNTDTQYF. CDR3 DNA: TGTGCCAGCAGCCCGGGACTCAATACGGATACGCAGTATTTT. The chain employs TRBV2 and TRBJ2-3; TRBD2 is a possible D gene (6 bases). There are 14 residues in the CDR3. The ends were cut back, 6 bases at V and 6 bases at J, with 16 bases in the middle. Germline lookup yields CDR1 SNHLY and CDR2 FYNNEI. Together with reference TRBV2 and TRBJ2-3, the CDR3 gives the full variable domain: EPEVTQTPSHQVTQMGQEVILRCVPISNHLYFYWYRQILGQKVEFLVSFYNNEISEKSEIFDDQFSVERPDGSNFTLKIRSTKLEDSAMYFCASSPGLNTDTQYFGPGTRLTVL.

The rearrangement links TRBV7-9 to TRBJ2-7; either TRBD1 or TRBD2 may supply D (8 bases each). Germline V gene data show CDR1 as SEHNR and CDR2 as FQNEAQ (reference sequence). Between the trimmed V and J ends, which lost 4 bases and 0 bases, there was a span of 25 bases. The CDR3 is 19 amino acids. The CDR3 spells CASSWVTGVDSGDSYEQYF. CDR3 DNA sequence: TGTGCCAGCAGCTGGGTGACAGGGGTAGATAGCGGGGACTCCTACGAGCAGTACTTC.

The genes are TRBV28 and TRBJ2-4, with TRBD2 identical over 13 bases. The CDR3 covers 18 residues. Unmatched junction bases numbered 7, after V lost 5 bases and J lost 0 bases. CDR1 is MDHEN, CDR2 SYDVKM, per germline. The CDR3 region has the DNA TGTGCCAGCAGTCCCGGACTAGCGGGGGTGCTAGCCAAAAACATTCAGTACTTC. Its translation is CASSPGLAGVLAKNIQYF.

The chain carries TRBV6-5 and TRBJ1-2, with D perhaps TRBD1 (5 bases). Trimming took off 2 bases at V and 0 bases at J, with 10 bases between the two ends. Germline CDR1 MNHEY, CDR2 SVGAGI. This CDR3 contains 15 residues. The CDR3: CASSYTGASNYGYTF. CDR3 bases: TGTGCCAGCAGTTACACAGGCGCTTCTAACTATGGCTACACCTTC.

This chain joins TRBV27 and TRBJ2-5, with D maybe TRBD1 (6 bases). The CDR3 covers 12 residues. Per the germline V gene, CDR1 is MNHEY and CDR2 is SMNVEV (reference sequence). V was cut by 5 bases and J by 7 bases, with 11 bases left in between. DNA for the CDR3: TGTGCCAGCAGTCCCCCCAGGGGGACCCAGTACTTC. Its translation is CASSPPRGTQYF.

Only one count was recorded for this clone. The chain uses TRBV19 and TRBJ1-6; no firm D call. Germline V gene lookup returns CDR1 LNHDA and CDR2 SQIVND (reference sequence). The V end was cut by 6 bases, the J end by 9 bases, with 12 bases between. This CDR3 spans 13 amino acids. The CDR3 nucleotides are TGTGCCAGTAGCAGCGGCCTAAGTTCACCCCTCCACTTT. This codes for CASSSGLSSPLHF.

This chain joins TRBV7-9 and TRBJ2-5; no definite D call. Germline CDR1 reads SEHNR; CDR2 reads FQNEAQ (reference sequence). Trimming took off 5 bases at V and 5 bases at J, with 3 bases between the two ends. The CDR3 consists of 10 residues. Written as DNA, the CDR3 is TGTGCCAGCAGCGGGGAGACCCAGTACTTC. This sequence encodes CASSGETQYF.

The V and J genes are TRBV28 and TRBJ1-2; TRBD1 aligns across 9 bases. The CDR3 has 16 amino acids. V lost 6 bases to trimming and J lost 5 bases; unmatched junction nucleotides: 13. Looked up from germline, CDR1 is MDHEN and CDR2 is SYDVKM. For the CDR3, the DNA is TGTGCCAGCAGCACAGAGCGGCGGGGACAGGGATATGGCTACACCTTC. It specifies CASSTERRGQGYGYTF.

The rearrangement links TRBV27 to TRBJ1-4, with TRBD1 as a possible D gene (6 bases). The CDR3 extends over 14 amino acids. Germline V gene sequence: CDR1 MNHEY, CDR2 SMNVEV (reference sequence). Trimming took off 4 bases at V and 7 bases at J, with 13 bases between the two ends. CDR3 residues: CASSWWQGSEKLFF. The DNA of the CDR3 is TGTGCCAGCAGTTGGTGGCAGGGGTCTGAAAAACTGTTTTTT.

Of note for this clone: Different DNA sequences within this sample yield the same CDR3. The chain uses TRBV6-5 and TRBJ1-5, with 7 positions matching TRBD1. CDR1 is MNHEY, CDR2 SVGAGI, per germline. The CDR3 has 13 residues. Trimming took 2 bases from V and 7 from J; bases not matched to a gene: 2. The CDR3 DNA reads TGTGCCAGCAGTTACGGCAGGGGGCAGCCCCAGCATTTT. It codes for CASSYGRGQPQHF.

The chain joins TRBV4-1 to TRBJ2-1; tentative D call: TRBD2 (7 bases). From germline, CDR1 is MGHRA and CDR2 YSYEKL. The V end was cut by 0 bases, the J end by 8 bases, with 11 bases between. CDR3 length equals 14 residues. The CDR3 loop reads CASSQEGGAYEQFF. In nucleotides, the CDR3 is TGCGCCAGCAGCCAAGAAGGGGGGGCCTATGAGCAGTTCTTC.

The chain employs TRBV10-3 and TRBJ2-2; TRBD2 aligns across 8 bases. The V and J ends lost 7 bases and 8 bases, in that order; junction bases with no gene match: 6. CDR3 size: 13 residues. Germline-derived CDR1 and CDR2 are ENHRY and SYGVKD. Here the CDR3 DNA reads TGTGCCATCAACCCAGCGGGAGTTGGGGAGCTGTTTTTT. Residues: CAINPAGVGELFF.